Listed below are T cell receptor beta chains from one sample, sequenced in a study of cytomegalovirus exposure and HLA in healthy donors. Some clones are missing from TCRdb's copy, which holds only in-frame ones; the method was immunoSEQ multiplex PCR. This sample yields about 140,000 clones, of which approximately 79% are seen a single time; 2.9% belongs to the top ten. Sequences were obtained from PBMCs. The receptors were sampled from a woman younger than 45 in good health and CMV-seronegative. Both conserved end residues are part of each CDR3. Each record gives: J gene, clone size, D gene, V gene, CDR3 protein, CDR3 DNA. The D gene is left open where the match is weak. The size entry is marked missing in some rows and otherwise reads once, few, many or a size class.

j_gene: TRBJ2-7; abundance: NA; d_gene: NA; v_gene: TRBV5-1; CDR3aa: CASSVAPPYEQYF; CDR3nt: TGCGCCAGCAGCGTAGCGCCTCCCTACGAGCAGTACTTC
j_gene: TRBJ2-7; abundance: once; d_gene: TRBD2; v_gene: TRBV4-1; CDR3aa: CASSQTSGRVREQYF; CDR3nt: TGCGCCAGCAGCCAAACTAGCGGGAGGGTGCGCGAGCAGTACTTC
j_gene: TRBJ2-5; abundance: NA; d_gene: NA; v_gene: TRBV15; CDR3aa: CATSRDSGQGLETQYF; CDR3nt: TGTGCCACCAGCAGAGATTCCGGGCAGGGGCTAGAGACCCAGTACTTC
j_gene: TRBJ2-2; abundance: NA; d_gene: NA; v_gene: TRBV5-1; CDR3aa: CASSLGGGSTGELFF; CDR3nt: TGCGCCAGCAGCTTGGGAGGGGGTAGCACCGGGGAGCTGTTTTTT
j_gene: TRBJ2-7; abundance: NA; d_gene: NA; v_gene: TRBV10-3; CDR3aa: CAISARGQKTYEQYF; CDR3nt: TGTGCCATCAGTGCGCGCGGACAGAAAACCTACGAGCAGTACTTC
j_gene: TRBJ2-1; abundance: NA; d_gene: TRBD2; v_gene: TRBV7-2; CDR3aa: CASRQTSGSFHNEQFF; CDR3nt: TGTGCCAGCAGACAGACTAGCGGGAGTTTCCACAATGAGCAGTTCTTC
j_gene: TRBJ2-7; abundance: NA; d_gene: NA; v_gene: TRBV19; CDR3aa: CASRSRASYEQYF; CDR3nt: TGTGCCAGTAGGAGCAGGGCTTCCTACGAGCAGTACTTC
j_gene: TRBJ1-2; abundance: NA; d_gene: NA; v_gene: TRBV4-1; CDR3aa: CASSQDRGRHYGYTF; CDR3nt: TGCGCCAGCAGCCAAGATCGAGGGAGGCACTATGGCTACACCTTC
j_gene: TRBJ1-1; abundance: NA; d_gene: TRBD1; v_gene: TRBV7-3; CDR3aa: CASSFTGGTEAFF; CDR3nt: TGTGCCAGCAGCTTCACAGGGGGCACTGAAGCTTTCTTT
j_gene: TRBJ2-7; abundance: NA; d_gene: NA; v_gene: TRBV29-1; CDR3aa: CSSRDTYEQYF; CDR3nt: TGCAGCTCCAGGGACACCTACGAGCAGTACTTC
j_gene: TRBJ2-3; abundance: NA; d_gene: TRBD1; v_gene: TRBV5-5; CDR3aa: CASSLDRGQTDTQYF; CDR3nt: TGTGCCAGCAGCTTGGACAGGGGGCAGACAGATACGCAGTATTTT
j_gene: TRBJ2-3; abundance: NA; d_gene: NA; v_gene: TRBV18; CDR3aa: CASSPEQDSTDTQYF; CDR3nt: TGTGCCAGCTCACCGGAACAGGATAGCACAGATACGCAGTATTTT
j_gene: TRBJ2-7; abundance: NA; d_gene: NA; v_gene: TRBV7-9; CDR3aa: CASSLRPGAFREQYF; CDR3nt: TGTGCCAGCAGCTTAAGGCCTGGGGCCTTCCGCGAGCAGTACTTC
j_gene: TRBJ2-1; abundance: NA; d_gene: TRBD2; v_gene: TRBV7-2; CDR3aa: CASSVAGGFSYNEQFF; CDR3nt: TGTGCCAGCAGTGTAGCGGGGGGGTTCTCCTACAATGAGCAGTTCTTC
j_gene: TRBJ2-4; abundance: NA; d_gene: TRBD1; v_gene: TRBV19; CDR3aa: CASSPGQGQVKNIQYF; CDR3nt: TGTGCCAGTAGTCCGGGACAGGGGCAGGTCAAAAACATTCAGTACTTC
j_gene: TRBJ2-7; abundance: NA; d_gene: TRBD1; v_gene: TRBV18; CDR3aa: CASSPGQDYEQYF; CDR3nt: TGTGCCAGCTCACCGGGACAGGACTACGAGCAGTACTTC
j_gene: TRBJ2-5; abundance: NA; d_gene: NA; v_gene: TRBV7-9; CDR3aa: CASSLRRQIFQETQYF; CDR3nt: TGTGCCAGCAGCTTACGACGACAGATTTTCCAAGAGACCCAGTACTTC
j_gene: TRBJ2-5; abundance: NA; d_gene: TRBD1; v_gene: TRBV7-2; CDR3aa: CASSSTHRGGLETQYF; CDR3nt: TGTGCCAGCAGCTCCACCCACAGGGGCGGTTTGGAGACCCAGTACTTC
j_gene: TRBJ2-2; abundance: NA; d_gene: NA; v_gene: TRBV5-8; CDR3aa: CASSPPAARAGTGELFF; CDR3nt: TGTGCCAGCAGCCCCCCGGCAGCCAGGGCAGGGACCGGGGAGCTGTTTTTT
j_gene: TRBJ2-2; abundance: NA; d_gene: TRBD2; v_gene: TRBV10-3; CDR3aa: CAISGGGGDTGELFF; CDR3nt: TGTGCCATCAGTGGAGGCGGGGGGGACACCGGGGAGCTGTTTTTT
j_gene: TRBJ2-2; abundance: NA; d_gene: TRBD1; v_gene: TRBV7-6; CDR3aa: CASSPRRQGARELFF; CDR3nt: TGTGCCAGCAGCCCTCGGAGGCAGGGGGCGAGGGAGCTGTTTTTT
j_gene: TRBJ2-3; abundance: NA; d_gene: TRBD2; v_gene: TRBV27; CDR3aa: CASSLSYGGSTDTQYF; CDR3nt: TGTGCCAGCAGTTTATCGTATGGCGGGAGTACAGATACGCAGTATTTT
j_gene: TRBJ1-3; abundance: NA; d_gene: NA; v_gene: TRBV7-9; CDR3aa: CASSPSGNTIYF; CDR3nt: TGTGCCAGCAGCCCATCTGGAAACACCATATATTTT
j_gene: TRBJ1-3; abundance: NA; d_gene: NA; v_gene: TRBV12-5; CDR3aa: CASGLVLPLAAVGNTIYF; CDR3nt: TGTGCTAGTGGTTTGGTACTACCGCTTGCGGCGGTTGGAAACACCATATATTTT
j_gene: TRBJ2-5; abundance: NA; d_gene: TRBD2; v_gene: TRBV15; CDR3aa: CATSREGGRGTETQYF; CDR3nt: TGTGCCACCAGCAGAGAGGGAGGGAGAGGGACAGAGACCCAGTACTTC
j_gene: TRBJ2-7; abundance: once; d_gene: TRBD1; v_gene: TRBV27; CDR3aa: CASSSLGTGPSVDEQYF; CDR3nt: TGTGCCAGCAGTTCCCTAGGGACAGGGCCCTCGGTGGACGAGCAGTACTTC
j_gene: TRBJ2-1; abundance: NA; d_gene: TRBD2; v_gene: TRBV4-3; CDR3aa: CASSQSLAGFEQFF; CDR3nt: TGCGCCAGCAGCCAAAGCCTAGCGGGTTTTGAGCAGTTCTTC
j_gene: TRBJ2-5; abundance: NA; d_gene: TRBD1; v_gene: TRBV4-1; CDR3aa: CASSPQGAEETQYF; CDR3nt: TGCGCCAGCAGCCCCCAGGGGGCAGAGGAGACCCAGTACTTC
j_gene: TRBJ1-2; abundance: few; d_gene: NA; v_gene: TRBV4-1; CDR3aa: CASSQRRANYGYTF; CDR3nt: TGCGCCAGCAGCCAACGTCGAGCTAACTATGGCTACACCTTC
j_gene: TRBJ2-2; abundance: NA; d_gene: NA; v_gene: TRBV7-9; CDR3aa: CASSREAGELFF; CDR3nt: TGTGCCAGCAGCAGAGAAGCCGGGGAGCTGTTTTTT
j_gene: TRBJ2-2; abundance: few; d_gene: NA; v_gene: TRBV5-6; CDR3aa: CASSLLEVGGELFF; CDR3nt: TGTGCCAGCAGCTTGTTGGAGGTCGGCGGGGAGCTGTTTTTT
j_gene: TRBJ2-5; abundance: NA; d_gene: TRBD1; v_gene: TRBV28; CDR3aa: CASSPGQGDWETQYF; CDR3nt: TGTGCCAGCAGCCCGGGACAGGGGGATTGGGAGACCCAGTACTTC
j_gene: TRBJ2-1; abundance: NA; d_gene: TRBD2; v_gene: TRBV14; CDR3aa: CASSQWGGLYNEQFF; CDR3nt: TGTGCCAGCAGCCAGTGGGGAGGGCTCTACAATGAGCAGTTCTTC
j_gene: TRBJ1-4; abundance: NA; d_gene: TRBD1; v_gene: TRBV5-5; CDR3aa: CASSFSPGGVREKLFF; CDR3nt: TGTGCCAGCAGCTTTAGTCCAGGGGGCGTTAGGGAAAAACTGTTTTTT
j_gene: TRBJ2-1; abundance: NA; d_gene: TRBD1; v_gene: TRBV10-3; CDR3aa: CALRDSYNEQFF; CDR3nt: TGTGCCCTCCGGGACAGCTACAATGAGCAGTTCTTC
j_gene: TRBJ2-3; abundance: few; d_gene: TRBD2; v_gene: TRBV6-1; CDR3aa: CASSGTSGGADTQYF; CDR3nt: TGTGCCAGCAGTGGCACTAGCGGGGGGGCAGATACGCAGTATTTT
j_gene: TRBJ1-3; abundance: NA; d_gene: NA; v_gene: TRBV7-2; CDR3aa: CASSRQTSSGNTIYF; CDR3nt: TGTGCCAGCAGCAGACAGACGAGCTCTGGAAACACCATATATTTT
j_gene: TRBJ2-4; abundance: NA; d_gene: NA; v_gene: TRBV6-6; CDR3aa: CASGPRNSKNIQYF; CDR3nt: TGTGCCAGCGGCCCCAGGAACAGCAAAAACATTCAGTACTTC
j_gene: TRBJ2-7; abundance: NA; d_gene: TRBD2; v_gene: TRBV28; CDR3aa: CASRTGTRATEQYF; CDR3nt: TGTGCCAGCAGGACCGGGACTAGAGCTACCGAGCAGTACTTC
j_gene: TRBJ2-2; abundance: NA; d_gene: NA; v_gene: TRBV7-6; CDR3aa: CASFNPGANTGELFF; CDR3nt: TGTGCCAGCTTCAATCCAGGGGCCAACACCGGGGAGCTGTTTTTT
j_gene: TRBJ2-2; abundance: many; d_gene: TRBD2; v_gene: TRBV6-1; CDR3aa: CASSVAGGPVTGELFF; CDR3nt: TGTGCCAGCAGTGTAGCGGGGGGGCCGGTCACCGGGGAGCTGTTTTTT
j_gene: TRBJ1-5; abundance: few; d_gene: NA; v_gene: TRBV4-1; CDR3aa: CASSPFRLPNQPQHF; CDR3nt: TGCGCCAGCAGCCCATTCAGGTTACCTAATCAGCCCCAGCATTTT
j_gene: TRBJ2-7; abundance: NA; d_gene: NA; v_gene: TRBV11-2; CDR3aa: CASRTLQGRGEQYF; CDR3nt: TGTGCCAGCAGAACCCTGCAGGGGAGAGGCGAGCAGTACTTC
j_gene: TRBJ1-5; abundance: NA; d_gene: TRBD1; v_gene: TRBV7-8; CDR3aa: CASSWQGATQPQHF; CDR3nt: TGTGCCAGCAGCTGGCAGGGGGCGACTCAGCCCCAGCATTTT
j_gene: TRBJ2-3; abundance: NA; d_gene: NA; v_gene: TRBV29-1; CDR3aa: CSAAGRGALRADTQYF; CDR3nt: TGCAGCGCTGCAGGGAGGGGGGCTTTAAGGGCAGATACGCAGTATTTT
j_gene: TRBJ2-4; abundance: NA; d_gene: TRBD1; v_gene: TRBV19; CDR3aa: CASSRQGALAKNIQYF; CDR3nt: TGTGCCAGTAGTCGACAGGGAGCCCTAGCCAAAAACATTCAGTACTTC
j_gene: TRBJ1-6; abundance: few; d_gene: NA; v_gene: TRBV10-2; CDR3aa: CASSDSLTSNSPLHF; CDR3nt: TGCGCCAGCAGTGACTCACTTACGAGTAATTCACCCCTCCACTTT
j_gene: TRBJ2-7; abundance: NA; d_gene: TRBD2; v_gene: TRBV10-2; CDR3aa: CASTPAGTYEQYF; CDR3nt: TGCGCCAGCACTCCAGCGGGAACCTACGAGCAGTACTTC
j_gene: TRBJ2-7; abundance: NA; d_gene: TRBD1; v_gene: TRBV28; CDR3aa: CASSLFPDRGPGEGEQYF; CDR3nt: TGTGCCAGCAGTTTATTTCCGGACAGGGGGCCCGGGGAGGGCGAGCAGTACTTC
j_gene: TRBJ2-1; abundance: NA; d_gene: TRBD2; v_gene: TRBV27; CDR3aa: CASSLSQVAGEQFF; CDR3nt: TGTGCCAGCAGTTTGTCACAGGTAGCGGGTGAGCAGTTCTTC
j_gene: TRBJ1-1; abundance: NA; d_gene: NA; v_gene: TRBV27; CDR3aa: CASSPRALNTEAFF; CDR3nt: TGTGCCAGCAGTCCCAGGGCCTTGAACACTGAAGCTTTCTTT
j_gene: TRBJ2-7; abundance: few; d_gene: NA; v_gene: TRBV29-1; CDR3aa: CSVEGSTNYEQYF; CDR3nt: TGCAGCGTTGAGGGCAGTACGAACTACGAGCAGTACTTC
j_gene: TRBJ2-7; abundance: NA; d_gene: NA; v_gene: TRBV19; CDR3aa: CATLGEGQYF; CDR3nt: TGTGCCACCTTAGGAGAAGGGCAGTACTTC
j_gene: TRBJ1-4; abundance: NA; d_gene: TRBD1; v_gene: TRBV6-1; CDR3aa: CASSWQGGTNEKLFF; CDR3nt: TGTGCCAGCAGTTGGCAGGGGGGAACTAATGAAAAACTGTTTTTT
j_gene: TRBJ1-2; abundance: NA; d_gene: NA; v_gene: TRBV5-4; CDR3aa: CASSPGNYGYTF; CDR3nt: TGTGCCAGCAGCCCCGGTAACTATGGCTACACCTTC
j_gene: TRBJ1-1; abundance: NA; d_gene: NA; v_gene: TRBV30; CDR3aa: CAWSPPEGLSNTEAFF; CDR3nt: TGTGCCTGGAGTCCCCCGGAGGGCCTCTCAAACACTGAAGCTTTCTTT
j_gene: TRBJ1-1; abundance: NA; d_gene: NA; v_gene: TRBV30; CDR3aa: CAWRGHSNTEAFF; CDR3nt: TGTGCCTGGAGGGGACACTCCAACACTGAAGCTTTCTTT
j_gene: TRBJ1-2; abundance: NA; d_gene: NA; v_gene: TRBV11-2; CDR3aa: CASSFRRGSYGYTF; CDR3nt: TGTGCCAGCAGCTTCAGACGGGGAAGCTATGGCTACACCTTC
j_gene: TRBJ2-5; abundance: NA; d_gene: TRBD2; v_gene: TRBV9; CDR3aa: CASSVVPGAGGEETQYF; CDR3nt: TGTGCCAGCAGCGTAGTCCCGGGCGCGGGAGGGGAAGAGACCCAGTACTTC
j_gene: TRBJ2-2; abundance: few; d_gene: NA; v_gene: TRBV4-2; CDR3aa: CASLGGGRTGELFF; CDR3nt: TGTGCCAGCCTAGGCGGGGGCCGAACCGGGGAGCTGTTTTTT